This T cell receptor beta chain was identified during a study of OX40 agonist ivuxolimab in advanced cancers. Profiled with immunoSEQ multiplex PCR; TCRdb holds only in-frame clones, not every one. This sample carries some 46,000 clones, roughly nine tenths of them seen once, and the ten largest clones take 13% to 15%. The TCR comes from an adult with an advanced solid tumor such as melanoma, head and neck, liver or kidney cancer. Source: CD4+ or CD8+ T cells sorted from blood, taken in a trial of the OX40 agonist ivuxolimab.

CDR3 residues: CASSLDQLVRTNYGYTF. In DNA, the CDR3 is TGTGCCAGCAGCTTAGATCAGTTAGTCAGGACTAACTATGGCTACACCTTC. The J gene is TRBJ1-2, the V gene TRBV11-2; D uncertain. CDR3 length: 17 amino acids. The germline V and J ends were trimmed by 0 bases and 0 bases, with 14 bases remaining between them. Germline CDR1 SGHAT, CDR2 FQNNGV.